The rows below give T cell receptor beta chains drawn from one sample of a study of CD8+ T cells in alopecia areata. Method: immunoSEQ multiplex PCR; TCRdb's copy keeps in-frame clones and lacks some. The table lists 150,000 to 200,000 clones, less than 65% of them singletons, with just over 1% in the top ten. Specimen: CD4+ T cells sorted from blood, collected at week 24, from a patient treated with tofacitinib. These receptors all come from a human donor with alopecia areata. The CDR3 runs from the conserved cysteine through the conserved F or W. D genes are given only for firm matches. Clone size is shown for a subset of rows, as once, few, many or a class of expanded clone.

V	J	size	D	length	DNA	CDR3
TRBV29-1	TRBJ1-2	.	.	17	TGCAGCGTTGTCCAGGGTGTAAGCCGATCCCTTGGGAGGGGCTACACCTTC	CSVVQGVSRSLGRGYTF
TRBV25-1	TRBJ2-7	once	.	14	TGTGCCAGCAGTGAATTGAGGTACCCCTACGAGCAGTACTTC	CASSELRYPYEQYF
TRBV14	TRBJ1-4	.	.	15	TGTGCCAGCAGCCTGGCCAGGGGAATTGTTGAAAAACTGTTTTTT	CASSLARGIVEKLFF
TRBV7-2	TRBJ1-2	.	TRBD1	18	TGTGCCAGCAGCAAACAGCCGGGACAGGGTACCCCTCTCTATGGCTACACCTTC	CASSKQPGQGTPLYGYTF
TRBV5-6	TRBJ1-1	.	.	15	TGTGCCAGCAGCTTTAGTTTATGGGGGAGCGCTGAAGCTTTCTTT	CASSFSLWGSAEAFF
TRBV28	TRBJ2-7	few	.	14	TGTGCCAGCAGGGGCGTACCCGCCTCCTACGAGCAGTACTTC	CASRGVPASYEQYF
TRBV15	TRBJ2-5	.	.	15	TGTGCCACCAGCAGGGTCCCTAATAGGTTGGAGACCCAGTACTTC	CATSRVPNRLETQYF
TRBV30	TRBJ1-1	few	TRBD1	14	TGTGCCTGGAGGAGGGGGCAGTCGAACACTGAAGCTTTCTTT	CAWRRGQSNTEAFF
TRBV15	TRBJ2-2	.	.	16	TGTGCCACCAGCAGAGACATAGACAAGCCCACCGGGGAGCTGTTTTTT	CATSRDIDKPTGELFF
TRBV7-2	TRBJ1-2	few	.	12	TGTGCCAGCAGCTTAGAGGTGTATGGCTACACCTTC	CASSLEVYGYTF
TRBV5-1	TRBJ1-6	few	.	14	TGCGCCAGCAGCTTGGAGATAGGGAGGTCACCCCTCCACTTT	CASSLEIGRSPLHF
TRBV30	TRBJ1-2	.	.	15	TGTGCCTGGAGTGCCCCGACAGGACTCACCTATGGCTACACCTTC	CAWSAPTGLTYGYTF
TRBV11-2	TRBJ2-1	few	TRBD2	15	TGTGCCAGCAGCCCCCGACTAGCGAGGGAGAATGAGCAGTTCTTC	CASSPRLARENEQFF
TRBV2	TRBJ2-2	.	.	14	TGTGCCAGCAGTGACGCACTACGGAACGGGGAGCTGTTTTTT	CASSDALRNGELFF
TRBV11-2	TRBJ2-4	many	TRBD2	14	TGTGCCAGCAGCCCGACTAGCGGGGGCAACATTCAGTACTTC	CASSPTSGGNIQYF
TRBV29-1	TRBJ2-3	few	TRBD1	15	TGCAGCGTTGAAGATCAGGAAGGCAGGGGGGATACGCAGTATTTT	CSVEDQEGRGDTQYF
TRBV18	TRBJ2-3	once	TRBD2	16	TGTGCCAGCTCACCACCCCGGGGGGAAAGCACAGATACGCAGTATTTT	CASSPPRGESTDTQYF
TRBV30	TRBJ1-2	.	.	14	TGTGCCTGGAGTGTTTTTGGCCAGATCTATGGCTACACCTTC	CAWSVFGQIYGYTF
TRBV29-1	TRBJ1-1	many	.	12	TGCAGCGTTGTAACAGGCGCCACTGAAGCTTTCTTT	CSVVTGATEAFF
TRBV2	TRBJ2-4	.	.	12	TGTGCCAGCGCGCCAGGCTTAAACATTCAGTACTTC	CASAPGLNIQYF
TRBV4-1	TRBJ1-2	.	TRBD1	14	TGCGCCAGCAGCCAGGATGGACAGGGACATGGCTACACCTTC	CASSQDGQGHGYTF
TRBV10-3	TRBJ2-2	.	.	15	TGTGCCATCAGTGATAGGACGGGGAACACCGGGGAGCTGTTTTTT	CAISDRTGNTGELFF
TRBV29-1	TRBJ1-2	.	TRBD1	14	TGCAGCGTCGGAGACAGGGGGACCAACTATGGCTACACCTTC	CSVGDRGTNYGYTF
TRBV12-5	TRBJ1-1	few	.	15	TGTGCTAGTGGTTTACCTTTACCACAGCACACTGAAGCTTTCTTT	CASGLPLPQHTEAFF
TRBV30	TRBJ1-1	few	.	11	TGTGCCTGGACCCACTCAGGGACAGCTTTCTTT	CAWTHSGTAFF
TRBV7-2	TRBJ2-5	.	.	15	TGTGCCAGCAGCCCGATTTCCACGTACCAAGAGACCCAGTACTTC	CASSPISTYQETQYF
TRBV25-1	TRBJ1-2	.	TRBD1	14	TGTGCCAGCAGTGAATCCGGACAGGGGTACGGCTACACCTTC	CASSESGQGYGYTF
TRBV29-1	TRBJ2-7	.	.	11	TGCAGCGTGGGATTAGCCTACGAGCAGTACTTC	CSVGLAYEQYF
TRBV25-1	TRBJ1-2	.	.	14	TGTGCCAGCAGTGAATCGTGGGGAGGTGATGGCTACACCTTC	CASSESWGGDGYTF
TRBV29-1	TRBJ1-2	.	.	11	TGCAGCGTTGAAGTTTGGGGTGGGTTCACCTTC	CSVEVWGGFTF
TRBV29-1	TRBJ1-1	few	.	13	TGCAGCGTTGACCTCGTCATAAACACTGAAGCTTTCTTT	CSVDLVINTEAFF
TRBV29-1	TRBJ2-5	.	TRBD2	12	TGCAGCGTTTTGTTGGCGGGGGGTTCCCAGTACTTC	CSVLLAGGSQYF
TRBV12-5	TRBJ1-5	.	TRBD1	16	TGTGCTAGTGGTAGGGGGCCCGCCCAGGGGAATCAGCCCCAGCATTTT	CASGRGPAQGNQPQHF
TRBV4-1	TRBJ2-1	.	TRBD2	16	TGCGCCAGCAGCCTTCTAGCGGGGGGGCAAGGCCATGAGCAGTTCTTC	CASSLLAGGQGHEQFF
TRBV6-6	TRBJ2-7	few	.	12	TGTGCCAGCAGTTTTGGCTCCTACGAGCAGTACTTC	CASSFGSYEQYF
TRBV9	TRBJ2-7	few	TRBD2	12	TGTGCCAGCAGCGCGCCGGGGGGCGAGCAGTACTTC	CASSAPGGEQYF
TRBV9	TRBJ1-2	.	.	14	TGTGCCAGCAGCCCAACGACTGCTAGCTATGGCTACACCTTC	CASSPTTASYGYTF
TRBV14	TRBJ1-1	.	.	11	TGTGCCAGCAGCCAAGGTACTGAAGCTTTCTTT	CASSQGTEAFF
TRBV19	TRBJ1-1	.	.	12	TGTGCCAGTAGTCGGCAGAACACTGAAGCTTTCTTT	CASSRQNTEAFF
TRBV10-3	TRBJ1-6	.	.	16	TGTGCCATCAGTGGAGGTCAGGGAATCAGGAATTCACCCCTCCACTTT	CAISGGQGIRNSPLHF
TRBV7-2	TRBJ2-5	.	TRBD2	14	TGTGCCAGCAGCAAGAGCGGGGGGAGAGAGACCCAGTACTTC	CASSKSGGRETQYF